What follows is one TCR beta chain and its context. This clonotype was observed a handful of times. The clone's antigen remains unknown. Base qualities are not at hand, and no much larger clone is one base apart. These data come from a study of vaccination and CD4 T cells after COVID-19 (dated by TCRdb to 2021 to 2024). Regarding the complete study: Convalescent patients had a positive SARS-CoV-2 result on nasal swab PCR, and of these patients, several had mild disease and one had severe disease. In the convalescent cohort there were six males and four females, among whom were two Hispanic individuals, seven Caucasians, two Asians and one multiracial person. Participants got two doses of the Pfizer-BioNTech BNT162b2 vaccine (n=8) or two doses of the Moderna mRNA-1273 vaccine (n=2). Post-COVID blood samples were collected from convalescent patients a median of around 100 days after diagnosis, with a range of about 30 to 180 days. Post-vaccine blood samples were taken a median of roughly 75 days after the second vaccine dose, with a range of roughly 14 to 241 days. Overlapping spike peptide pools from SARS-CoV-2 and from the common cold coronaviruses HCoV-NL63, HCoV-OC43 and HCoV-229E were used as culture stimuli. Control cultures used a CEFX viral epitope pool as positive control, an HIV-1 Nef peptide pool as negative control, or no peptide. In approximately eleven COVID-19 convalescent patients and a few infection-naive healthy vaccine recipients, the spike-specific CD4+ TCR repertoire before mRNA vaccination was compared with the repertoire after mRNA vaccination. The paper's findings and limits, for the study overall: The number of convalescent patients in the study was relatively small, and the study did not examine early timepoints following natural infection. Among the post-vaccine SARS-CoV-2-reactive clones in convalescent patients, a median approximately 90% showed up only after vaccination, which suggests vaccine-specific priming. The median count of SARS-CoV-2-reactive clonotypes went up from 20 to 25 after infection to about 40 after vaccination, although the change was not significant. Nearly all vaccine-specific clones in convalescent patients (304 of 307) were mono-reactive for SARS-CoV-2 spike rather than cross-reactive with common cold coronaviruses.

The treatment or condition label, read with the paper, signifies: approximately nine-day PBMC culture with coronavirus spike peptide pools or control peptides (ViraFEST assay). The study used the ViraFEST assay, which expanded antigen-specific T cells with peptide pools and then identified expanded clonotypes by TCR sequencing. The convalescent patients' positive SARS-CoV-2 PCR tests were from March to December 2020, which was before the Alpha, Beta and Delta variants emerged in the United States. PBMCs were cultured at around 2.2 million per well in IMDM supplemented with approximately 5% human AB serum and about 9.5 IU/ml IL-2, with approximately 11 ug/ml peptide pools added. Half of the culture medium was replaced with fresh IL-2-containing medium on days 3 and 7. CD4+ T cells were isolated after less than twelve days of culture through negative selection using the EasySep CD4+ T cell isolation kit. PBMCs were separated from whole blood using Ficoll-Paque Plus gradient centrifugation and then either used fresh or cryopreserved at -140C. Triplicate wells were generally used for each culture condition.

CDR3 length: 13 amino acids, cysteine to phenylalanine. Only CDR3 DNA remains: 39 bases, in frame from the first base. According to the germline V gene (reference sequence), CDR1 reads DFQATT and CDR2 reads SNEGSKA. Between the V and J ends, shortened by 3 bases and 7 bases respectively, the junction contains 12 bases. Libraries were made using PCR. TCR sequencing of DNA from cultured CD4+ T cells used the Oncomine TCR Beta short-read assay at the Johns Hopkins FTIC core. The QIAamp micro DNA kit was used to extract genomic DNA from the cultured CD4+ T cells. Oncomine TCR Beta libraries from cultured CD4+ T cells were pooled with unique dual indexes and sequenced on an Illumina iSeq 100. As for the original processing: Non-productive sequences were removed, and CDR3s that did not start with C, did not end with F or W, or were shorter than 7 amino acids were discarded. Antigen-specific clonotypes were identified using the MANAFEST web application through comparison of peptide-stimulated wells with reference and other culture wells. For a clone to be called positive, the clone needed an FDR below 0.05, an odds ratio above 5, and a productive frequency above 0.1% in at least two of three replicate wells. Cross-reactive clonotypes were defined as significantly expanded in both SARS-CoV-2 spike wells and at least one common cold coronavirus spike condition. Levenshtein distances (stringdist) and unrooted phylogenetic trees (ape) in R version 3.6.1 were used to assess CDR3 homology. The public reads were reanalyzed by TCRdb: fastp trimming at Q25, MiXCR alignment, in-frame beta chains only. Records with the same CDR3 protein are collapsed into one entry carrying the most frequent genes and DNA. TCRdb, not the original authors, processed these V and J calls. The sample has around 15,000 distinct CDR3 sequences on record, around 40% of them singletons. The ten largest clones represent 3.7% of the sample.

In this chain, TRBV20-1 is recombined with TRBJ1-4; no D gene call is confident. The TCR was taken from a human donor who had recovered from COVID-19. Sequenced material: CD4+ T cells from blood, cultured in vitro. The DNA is TGCAGTGCTAGGTACACCGGAGGTGAAAAACTGTTTTTT. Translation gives CSARYTGGEKLFF.